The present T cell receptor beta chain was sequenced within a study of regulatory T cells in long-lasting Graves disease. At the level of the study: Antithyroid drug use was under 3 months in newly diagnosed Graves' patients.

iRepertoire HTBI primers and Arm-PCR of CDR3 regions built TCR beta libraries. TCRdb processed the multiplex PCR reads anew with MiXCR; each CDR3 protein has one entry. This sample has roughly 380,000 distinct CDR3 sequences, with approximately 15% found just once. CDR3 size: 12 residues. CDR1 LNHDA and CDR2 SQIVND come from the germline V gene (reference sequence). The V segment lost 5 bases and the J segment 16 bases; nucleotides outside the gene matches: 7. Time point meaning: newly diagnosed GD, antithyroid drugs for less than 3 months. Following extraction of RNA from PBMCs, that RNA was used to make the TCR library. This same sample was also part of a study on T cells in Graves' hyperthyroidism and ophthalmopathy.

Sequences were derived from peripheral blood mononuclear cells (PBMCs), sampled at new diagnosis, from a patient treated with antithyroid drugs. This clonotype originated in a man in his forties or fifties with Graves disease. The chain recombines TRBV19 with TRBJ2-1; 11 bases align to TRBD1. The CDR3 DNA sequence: TGTGCCAGTAGTTTTAGGACAGGGGGCGCATTCTTC. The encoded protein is CASSFRTGGAFF.